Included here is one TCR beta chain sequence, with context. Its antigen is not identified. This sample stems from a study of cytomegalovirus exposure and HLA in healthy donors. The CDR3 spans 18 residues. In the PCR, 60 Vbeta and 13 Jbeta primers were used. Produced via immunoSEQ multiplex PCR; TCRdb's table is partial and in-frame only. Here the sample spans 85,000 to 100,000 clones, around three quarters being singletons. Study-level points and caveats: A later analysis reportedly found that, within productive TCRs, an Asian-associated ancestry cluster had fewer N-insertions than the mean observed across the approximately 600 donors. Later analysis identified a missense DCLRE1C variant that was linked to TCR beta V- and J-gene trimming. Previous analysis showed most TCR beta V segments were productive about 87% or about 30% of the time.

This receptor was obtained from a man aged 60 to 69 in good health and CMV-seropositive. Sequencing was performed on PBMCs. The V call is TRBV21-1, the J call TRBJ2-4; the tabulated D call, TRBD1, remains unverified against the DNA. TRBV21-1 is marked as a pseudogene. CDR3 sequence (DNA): TGTGCCAGCAGCCTAAAGGGGGCCAGGGGATTTTCTGTAAACATTCAGTACTTC. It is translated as CASSLKGARGFSVNIQYF.